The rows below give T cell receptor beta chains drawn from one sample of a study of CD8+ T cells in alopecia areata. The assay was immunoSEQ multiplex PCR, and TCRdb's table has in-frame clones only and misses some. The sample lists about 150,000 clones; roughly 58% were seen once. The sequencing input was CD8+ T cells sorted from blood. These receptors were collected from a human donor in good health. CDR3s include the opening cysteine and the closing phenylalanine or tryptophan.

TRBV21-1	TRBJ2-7	CASEDSESYEQYF
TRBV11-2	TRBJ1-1	CASSSNQGNTEAFF
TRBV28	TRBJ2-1	CASAGEGKFF
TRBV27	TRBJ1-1	CASSPRQVGNTEAFF
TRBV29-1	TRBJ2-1	CSVEGRHNEQFF
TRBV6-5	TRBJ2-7	CASSHGQGYEQYF
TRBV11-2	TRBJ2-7	CASSLELGQTYEQYF
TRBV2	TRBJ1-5	CASGASNQPQHF
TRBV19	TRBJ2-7	CASQAGTGGRYEQYF
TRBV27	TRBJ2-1	CASSLVEQFF
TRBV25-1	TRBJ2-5	CGTGVGETQYF
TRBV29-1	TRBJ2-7	CSVGHRGPYEQYF
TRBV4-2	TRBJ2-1	CASSQGTSGINEQFF
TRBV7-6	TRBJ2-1	CASSFIRGSLTLGDEQFF
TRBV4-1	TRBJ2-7	CASSQEGPPAGVTYEQYF
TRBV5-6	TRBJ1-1	CASSLLGNTEAFF
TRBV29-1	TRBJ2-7	CSVRKPQGARDPNEQYF
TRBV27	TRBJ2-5	CASSFVTGPQETQYF
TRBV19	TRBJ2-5	CASITPDRGTQYF
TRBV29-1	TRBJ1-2	CSVEARVGYTF
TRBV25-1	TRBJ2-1	CASSSGRGNEQFF
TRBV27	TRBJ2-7	CASSLSPGTGTYEQYF
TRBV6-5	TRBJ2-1	CASSWGSYNEQFF
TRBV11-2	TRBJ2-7	CASSLDLGQAYEQYF
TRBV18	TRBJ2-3	CASSPDFTDTQYF
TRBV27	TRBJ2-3	CASSSLGTDTQYF
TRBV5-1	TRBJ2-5	CASRIMAGETQYF
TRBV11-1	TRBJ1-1	CASRMNTEAFF
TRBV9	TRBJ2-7	CASSEDSPSDEQYF
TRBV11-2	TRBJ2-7	CASSAEVGHNYEQYF
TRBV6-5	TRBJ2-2	CASSRLSTGELFF
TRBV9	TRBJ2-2	CASSETAGTTGEELFF
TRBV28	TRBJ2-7	CASSRELSYEQYF
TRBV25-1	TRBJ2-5	CASKNGGTGSQETQYF
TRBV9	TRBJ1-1	CASSARQNEAFF
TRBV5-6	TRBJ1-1	CASSLGSLIEAFF
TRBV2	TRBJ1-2	CASFRQGGYGYTF
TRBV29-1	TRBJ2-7	CSVDRDDNEQYF
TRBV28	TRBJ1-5	CASSFWGGNQPQHF
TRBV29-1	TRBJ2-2	CSVNTGELFF
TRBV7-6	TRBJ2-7	CASSRKLGLAGVQDNEQYF
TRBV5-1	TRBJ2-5	CASSSILAGDQETQYF
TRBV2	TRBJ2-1	CASMKGYNEQFF
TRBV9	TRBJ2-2	CASSVGTVNTGELFF
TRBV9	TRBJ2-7	CASSVGPGEQYF
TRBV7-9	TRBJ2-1	CASSLGTSGLRDEQFF
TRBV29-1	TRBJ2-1	CSVAGRHHNEQFF
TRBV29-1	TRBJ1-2	CSGGQGELNYGYTF
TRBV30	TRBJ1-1	CAWSTPTGRTEAFF
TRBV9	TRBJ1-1	CASSPGGGTEAFF
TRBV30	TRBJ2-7	CAWSPTGDPFEQYF
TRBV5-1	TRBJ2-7	CASSPGTGTYEQYF
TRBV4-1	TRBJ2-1	CASSQRQEQFF
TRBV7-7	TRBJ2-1	CASSTGTSGYNEQFF
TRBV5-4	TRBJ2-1	CASRNSYNEQFF
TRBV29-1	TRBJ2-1	CSVEGDMRASYNEQFF
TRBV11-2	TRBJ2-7	CASSLETGAPYEQYF
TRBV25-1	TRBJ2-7	CASSDSKDYSYEQYF
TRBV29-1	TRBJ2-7	CSVEKNSYEQYF
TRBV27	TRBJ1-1	CASSLMRDNTEAFF